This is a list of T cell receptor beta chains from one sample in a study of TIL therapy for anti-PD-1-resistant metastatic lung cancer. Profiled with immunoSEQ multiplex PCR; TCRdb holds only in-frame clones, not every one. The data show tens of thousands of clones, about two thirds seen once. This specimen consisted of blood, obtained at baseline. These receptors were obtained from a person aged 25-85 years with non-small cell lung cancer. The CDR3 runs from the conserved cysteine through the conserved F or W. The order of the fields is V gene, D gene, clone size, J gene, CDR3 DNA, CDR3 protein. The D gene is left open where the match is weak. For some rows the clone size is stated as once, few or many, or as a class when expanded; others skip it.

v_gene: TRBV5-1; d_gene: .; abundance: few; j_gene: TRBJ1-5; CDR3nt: TGCGCCAGCAGCACCGATAGCAATCAGCCCCAGCATTTT; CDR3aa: CASSTDSNQPQHF
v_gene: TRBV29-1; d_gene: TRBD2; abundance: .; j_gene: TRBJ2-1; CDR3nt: TGCAGCGTCCGCCCGCTAGCGGGGACGAATGAGCAGTTCTTC; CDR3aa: CSVRPLAGTNEQFF
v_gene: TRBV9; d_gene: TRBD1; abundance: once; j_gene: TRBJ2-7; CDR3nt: TGTGCCAGCAGCGTAGCTTCCAGGGGGTACGAGCAGTACTTC; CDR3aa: CASSVASRGYEQYF
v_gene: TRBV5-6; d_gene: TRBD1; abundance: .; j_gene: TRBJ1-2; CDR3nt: TGTGCCAGCAGCCCAACATCCCATAGACAGGGGGATTATGGCTACACCTTC; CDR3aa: CASSPTSHRQGDYGYTF
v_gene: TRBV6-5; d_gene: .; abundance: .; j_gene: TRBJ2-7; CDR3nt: TGTGCCAGCGAGGACGAATCCTACGAGCAGTACTTC; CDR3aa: CASEDESYEQYF
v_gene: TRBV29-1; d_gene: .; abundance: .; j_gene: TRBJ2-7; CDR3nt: TGCAGCGTTCATACCCCCACTAGTAGCTACGAGCAGTACTTC; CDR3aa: CSVHTPTSSYEQYF
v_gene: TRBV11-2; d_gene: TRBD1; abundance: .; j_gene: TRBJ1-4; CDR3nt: TGTGCCAGCAGCTTAAGGGACAGGGGTAATGAAAAACTGTTTTTT; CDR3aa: CASSLRDRGNEKLFF
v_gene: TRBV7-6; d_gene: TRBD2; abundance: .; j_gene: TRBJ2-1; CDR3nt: TGTGCCAGCAGTACCCGACTAGCGCTATACAATGAGCAGTTCTTC; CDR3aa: CASSTRLALYNEQFF
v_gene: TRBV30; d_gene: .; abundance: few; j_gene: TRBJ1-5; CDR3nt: TGTGCCTGGAGTGTACAAGGAGGGAATCAGCCCCAGCATTTT; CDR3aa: CAWSVQGGNQPQHF
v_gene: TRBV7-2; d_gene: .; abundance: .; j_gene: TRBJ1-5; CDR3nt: TGTGCCAGCAGCCGGGACCCCAATCAGCCCCAGCATTTT; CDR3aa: CASSRDPNQPQHF
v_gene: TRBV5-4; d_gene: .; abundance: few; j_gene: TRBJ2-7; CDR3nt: TGTGCCAGCAGTTGGGGGACCGGCTACGAGCAGTACTTC; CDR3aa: CASSWGTGYEQYF
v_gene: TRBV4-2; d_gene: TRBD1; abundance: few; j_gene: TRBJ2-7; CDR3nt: TGTGCCAGCAGCCCAAGACAGGGGAGCAACGAGCAGTACTTC; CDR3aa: CASSPRQGSNEQYF
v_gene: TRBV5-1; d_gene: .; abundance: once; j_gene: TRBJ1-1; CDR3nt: TGCGCCAGCAGCAGTGCCGGGCAGGGCGGGAACACTGAAGCTTTCTTT; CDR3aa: CASSSAGQGGNTEAFF
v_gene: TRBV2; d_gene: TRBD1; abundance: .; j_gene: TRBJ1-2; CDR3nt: TGTGCCAGCAGCGACAGGGGTCCCTATGGCTACACCTTC; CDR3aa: CASSDRGPYGYTF
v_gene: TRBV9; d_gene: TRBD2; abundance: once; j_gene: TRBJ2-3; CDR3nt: TGTGCCAGCGGCACAACAGCTTTTAGCGGGAGGGCCACAGATACGCAGTATTTT; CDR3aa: CASGTTAFSGRATDTQYF
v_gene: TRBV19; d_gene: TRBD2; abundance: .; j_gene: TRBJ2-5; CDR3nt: TGTGCCAGTAGAAAGCGGGAGGGCCTAGGGGAGACCCAGTACTTC; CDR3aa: CASRKREGLGETQYF
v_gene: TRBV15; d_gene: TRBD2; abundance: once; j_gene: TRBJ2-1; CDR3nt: TGTGCCACCAGCAGGACTAGCGGGAGGAGTGCCTACAATGAGCAGTTCTTC; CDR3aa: CATSRTSGRSAYNEQFF
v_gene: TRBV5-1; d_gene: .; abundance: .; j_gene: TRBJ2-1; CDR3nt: TGCGCCAGCAGGCCAGGCCAAGCCCACAATGAGCAGTTCTTC; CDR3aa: CASRPGQAHNEQFF